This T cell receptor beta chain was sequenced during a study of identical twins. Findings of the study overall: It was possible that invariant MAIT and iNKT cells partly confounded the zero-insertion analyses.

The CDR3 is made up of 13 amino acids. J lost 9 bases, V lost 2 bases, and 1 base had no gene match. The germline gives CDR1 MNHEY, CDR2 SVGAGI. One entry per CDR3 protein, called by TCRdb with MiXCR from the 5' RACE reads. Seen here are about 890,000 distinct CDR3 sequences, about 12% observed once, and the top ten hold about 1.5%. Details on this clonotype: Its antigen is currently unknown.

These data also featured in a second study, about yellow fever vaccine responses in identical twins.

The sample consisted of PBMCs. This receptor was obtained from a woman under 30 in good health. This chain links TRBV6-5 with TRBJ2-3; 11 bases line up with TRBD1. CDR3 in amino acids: CASSYGDRGTQYF. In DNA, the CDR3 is TGTGCCAGCAGTTACGGGGACAGGGGGACGCAGTATTTT.